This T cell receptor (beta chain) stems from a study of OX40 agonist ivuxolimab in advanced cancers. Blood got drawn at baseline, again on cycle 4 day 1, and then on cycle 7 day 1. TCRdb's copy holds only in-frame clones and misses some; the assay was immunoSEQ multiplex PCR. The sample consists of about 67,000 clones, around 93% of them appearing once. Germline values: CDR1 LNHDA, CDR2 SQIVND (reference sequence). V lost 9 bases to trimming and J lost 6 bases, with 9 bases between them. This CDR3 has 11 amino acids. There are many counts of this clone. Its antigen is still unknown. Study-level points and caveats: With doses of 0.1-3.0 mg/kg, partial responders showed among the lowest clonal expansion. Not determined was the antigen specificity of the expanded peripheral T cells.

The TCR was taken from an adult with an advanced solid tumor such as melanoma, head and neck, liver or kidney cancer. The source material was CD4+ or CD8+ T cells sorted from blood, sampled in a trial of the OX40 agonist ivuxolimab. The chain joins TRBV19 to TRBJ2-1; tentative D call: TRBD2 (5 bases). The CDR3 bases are TGTGCCAGCACAAGCGGCAATGAGCAGTTCTTC. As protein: CASTSGNEQFF.